The clone carrying this TCR beta chain has a handful of counts. Antigen unknown. The data were taken from a study of T-cell memory formation after mild COVID-19. Per germline, CDR1 KGHSH and CDR2 LQKENI. V dropped 5 bases and J dropped 0 bases, with 8 bases sitting between them. The CDR3 runs 14 residues. Overall study findings and caveats: SARS-CoV-2 specificity was not confirmed for second-wave clones peaking on day 37. That cross-reactive memory joined was suggested by some responding clones appearing in pre-infection memory. While clones contracting from day 15 to 85 were balanced between CD4 and CD8, later expanders leaned CD4+.

TCRdb redid the calling of the 5' RACE reads with MiXCR, one entry per CDR3 protein. The data show 250,000 to 400,000 distinct CDR3 sequences, roughly 13% seen once. The receptor comes from a man aged 18 to 30 who had mild COVID-19 (a few samples of this study predate the infection). Cell type and time point are not known. The chain has TRBV18 and TRBJ1-5; D unresolved. The source material was PBMCs or a T cell subset sorted from them (not recorded which). The CDR3, as DNA: TGTGCCAGCTCAGCGATATATAGCAATCAGCCCCAGCATTTT. Its protein product is CASSAIYSNQPQHF.